One sample yielded the 3 T cell receptor beta chains listed below, sequenced in a study of T cell responses to AZD1222 COVID-19 vaccine. The method was immunoSEQ multiplex PCR; TCRdb's version includes in-frame clones alone and lacks a portion of them. The top ten hold around 1.1% of the sample, which has about 150,000 clones, around nine tenths seen once. The sample in question was peripheral blood, obtained 28 days after the second AZD1222 dose. The receptors derive from an adult who received the AZD1222 COVID-19 vaccine.

In its sample, this clone was seen once. J is TRBJ2-3 and V is TRBV5-4; 14 bases are a match to TRBD2. This CDR3 contains 17 residues. With V trimmed by 4 bases and J by 3 bases, 7 bases remained unmatched. Germline V gives CDR1 SGHNT, CDR2 YYREEE (reference sequence). DNA of the CDR3: TGTGCCAGCAGCATTCGGACTAGCGGGGGGTTGACAGATACGCAGTATTTT. Translation: CASSIRTSGGLTDTQYF.

The chain is built from TRBV11-2 and TRBJ1-2, with TRBD1 as a possible D gene (6 bases). From germline, CDR1 is SGHAT and CDR2 FQNNGV. The CDR3 has 13 amino acids. Trimming took 5 bases from V and 8 from J, leaving 15 bases between them. CDR3 region: CASSPRQALGYTF. DNA for the CDR3: TGTGCCAGCAGCCCGAGACAGGCCCTAGGCTACACCTTC.

CDR3 DNA: TGCAGTGCTCCAGGGGATCCGGAAGCTTTCTTT. This sequence encodes CSAPGDPEAFF. This chain uses TRBV20-1 with TRBJ1-1; weak D call: TRBD1 (6 bases). The CDR3 contains 11 residues. Germline CDR1 is DFQATT and CDR2 is SNEGSKA (reference sequence). Trimming shortened V by 5 bases and J by 8 bases, and 12 bases separated the two germline ends.